This T cell receptor beta chain emerged from a study of T cells in localized non-small cell lung cancer. The study's findings and limits: Density of T cells in blood, when higher, went with longer overall survival.

A word on this clone: Its antigen is not known.

V shed 7 bases, J shed 5 bases, and the junction held 11 bases outside the gene matches. The CDR3 sequence is 15 residues long. Per the germline V gene, CDR1 is GTSNPN and CDR2 is SVGIG (reference sequence). Data came from immunoSEQ multiplex PCR; TCRdb stores just in-frame clones and leaves some out. The repertoire holds approximately 41,000 clones, with more than 85% as singletons. This clonotype was sampled from a woman aged 18 to 55 with stage III lung adenocarcinoma. This rearrangement joins TRBV30 to TRBJ2-3; 11 nucleotides align to TRBD2. The starting material was peripheral blood, obtained before any cancer treatment. The CDR3 nucleotides read TGTGCCTTGACCCAACTAGCGGGGGCCGTAGATACGCAGTATTTT. Encoded protein: CALTQLAGAVDTQYF.